This entry describes one T cell receptor (beta chain). Antigen specificity is unknown. Each sample yielded at least 5 micrograms of PBMC total RNA. This record belongs to a study of blood T cells in healthy people across ages. Study as a whole: Through template switching, about one barcoded beta molecule was captured per two T cells, as measured in model experiments. Findings of the study overall: Donor CMV status, an unknown factor, possibly confounded changes in expanded clonotypes. The study found TCR beta diversity correlated strongly with naive T cell percentage.

The V segment lost 1 base and the J segment 1 base; nucleotides outside the gene matches: 7. The CDR3 is made up of 18 amino acids. Germline V CDR1 and CDR2: KGHDR, SFDVKD. The use of a sample-barcoded 5' primer and a J-beta primer mix characterized a second PCR of about 6 to 12 cycles. TCRdb fed the 5' RACE reads into MiXCR, producing one record per CDR3 protein. The profile shows 710,000 or so distinct CDR3 sequences, about 20% of them singletons. The chain couples TRBV24-1 to TRBJ2-2; 8 nucleotides agree with TRBD2. The specimen was blood. The clonotype comes from a man between 70 and 80 years old in good health. CDR3 loop: CATSDFPMSGRNTGELFF. CDR3 nucleotides: TGTGCCACCAGTGATTTCCCTATGAGCGGGAGGAACACCGGGGAGCTGTTTTTT.